A selection of T cell receptor beta chains follows, all from one sample in a study of CD8 T cells in Susac syndrome. In TCRdb, the immunoSEQ multiplex PCR reads were re-called with MiXCR into one record per CDR3 protein. The sample holds about 200,000 distinct CDR3 sequences, approximately 95% seen once. The sample taken for sequencing was CD4+ T cells from PBMCs. These receptors all stem from a human donor with multiple sclerosis. Each CDR3 is given without its conserved first and last residue. Fields, in order: V gene, CDR3 protein.

TRBV6-6,ASSLDAGNTIY
TRBV20-1,SARRRGNTDTQY
TRBV7-2,ASSLGVGGAGTQY
TRBV27,ASSVRLAGGRYEQF
TRBV29-1,SVGGGDQETQY
TRBV9,ASSRQSMNTEAF
TRBV30,AWRPGSWGAQYEQY
TRBV5-6,ASSLAGGMMGPQH
TRBV29-1,SARDGNTEAF
TRBV29-1,SVSGQDNQPQH
TRBV5-6,ASRRGVDTDTQY
TRBV12-3/TRBV12-4,ASSPTSGPQH
TRBV4-1,ASSQDSRENYGYT
TRBV30,AWSVGRVGDTEAF
TRBV29-1,SVVGLAGRGEAF
TRBV7-2,ASSLSGASGRDNEQF
TRBV9,ASSVDSGTAKNIQY
TRBV20-1,SAREPSGAQETQY
TRBV29-1,SVEGDREKLF
TRBV7-9,ASSQDTTGGRSPLH
TRBV14,ASSHKDGGGYT
TRBV5-1,ASDRMGLSSYNEQF
TRBV20-1,SVFRPGTGSNEQY
TRBV9,ASKTGESNTEAF
TRBV20-1,SARFPSGPSYNEQF
TRBV7-6,ASSFGTLDGGYT
TRBV25-1,ASSPLRGGGGANVLT
TRBV29-1,SVDRIGSYNEQF
TRBV20-1,SARPFFSVNTEAF
TRBV9,ASSVDLAGSETQY
TRBV4-1,ASSPWGGVDADTQY
TRBV20-1,SAIAGGPTREQF
TRBV7-9,ASSLALGYNEQF
TRBV9,ASSVQNTGELF
TRBV27,ASTDWGADTQY
TRBV7-3,ASSPIDRDTGELF
TRBV3-1,ASSQDFAQGSYNEQF
TRBV30,AWRDHTNTEAF
TRBV20-1,SARDLNTGELF
TRBV13,ASSLGQGFRGYT
TRBV30,AWSLGLAGGNEQF
TRBV27,ASSGSGRLYGYT
TRBV20-1,SAERGPGETQY
TRBV11-3,ASSPRDMKLNSPLH
TRBV3-1,ASSSQHIQY
TRBV12-3/TRBV12-4,ASRPGGNSPLH
TRBV9,ASSPLTGAETQY
TRBV29-1,SVLWEKGYT
TRBV5-4,ASSLLRNNSPLH